The present T cell receptor beta chain was sequenced within a study of blood T cell repertoires in COVID-19. Study details: The United States, Italy and Spain were the sources of the acute and convalescent COVID-19 samples. From T cells, B-cell-depleted T cells, or PBMCs came the material, which was cDNA or gDNA.

As originally analysed: Estimation of nucleated cell counts relied on the amplification of reference gene primers. The data were produced by immunoSEQ multiplex PCR, yet TCRdb's version contains in-frame clones alone and is incomplete. That table is the source of V, J and clone size, and D and trimming were worked out from the DNA. The sample lists some 99,000 clones; over 70% were seen once. This TCR was sampled from a man between 65 and 85 years old with acute or convalescent COVID-19. The material sequenced was peripheral blood.

CDR3 loop: CASSRSGRTGEQYF. CDR3 nucleotide sequence: TGTGCCAGCAGCAGAAGCGGGAGAACGGGCGAGCAGTACTTC. The chain is built from TRBV7-8 and TRBJ2-7, with TRBD2 matching over 8 bases. Trimming at V came to 5 bases and at J to 6 bases, leaving 9 bases not matched to a gene. The CDR3 length is 14 residues. Germline-derived CDR1 and CDR2 are SGHVS and FQNEAQ.